This TCR beta chain was identified during a study of T cells after posttransplantation cyclophosphamide. General study findings and limits: TRB clonality was highly associated with recipient CMV seropositivity and reactivation. Donor CD8+ memory clones often dominated recipient blood repertoires at later times. Blood and skin or GI T cell repertoires showed limited TRB overlap.

Measured with immunoSEQ multiplex PCR; TCRdb has only the in-frame clones, and not every one. In total the sample includes about 38,000 clones, none of them seen once. The table lists this clone with many counts. Its matching antigen is unknown. This related bone marrow graft donor gave peripheral blood on the day of marrow donation. Looked up from germline, CDR1 is MNHEY and CDR2 is SVGAGI. Between the trimmed V and J ends, which lost 0 bases and 6 bases, there was a span of 11 bases. The CDR3 is 15 amino acids. This sequence originates from a man aged 45 to 65 in good health, CMV-negative, and a related stem cell transplant donor. What was sequenced was PBMCs. The V gene is TRBV6-5, the J gene TRBJ2-2; D might be TRBD2 (6 bases). The CDR3 nucleotides read TGTGCCAGCAGTTACTCACGGGAGAGGGCCGGGGAGCTGTTTTTT. This codes for CASSYSRERAGELFF.